Presented here are 8 T cell receptor beta chains from one specimen sequenced in a study of blood T cell repertoires in COVID-19. TCRdb's table, derived via immunoSEQ multiplex PCR, lists solely in-frame clones and lacks some. The table lists about 200,000 clones, roughly nine tenths of them singletons. Specimen: peripheral blood. The receptors stem from a woman aged 50 to 60 with acute or convalescent COVID-19.

The chain has TRBV2 and TRBJ1-2; 11 bases fit TRBD1. CDR1 SNHLY and CDR2 FYNNEI come from the germline V gene. Trimming at V came to 3 bases and at J to 2 bases, leaving 2 bases not matched to a gene. CDR3 size: 15 residues. CDR3 nucleotides: TGTGCCAGCAGTGATGGGACAGGGGGAAACTATGGCTACACCTTC. Residues: CASSDGTGGNYGYTF.

The chain couples TRBV5-1 to TRBJ2-1; 9 bases agree with TRBD2. Trimming removed 0 bases from V and 2 bases from J; junction bases left unmatched: 0. This CDR3 spans 15 amino acids. Germline V gives CDR1 SGHRS, CDR2 YFSETQ. The CDR3 DNA is TGCGCCAGCAGCTTGGTAGCGGGGGCCTACAATGAGCAGTTCTTC. This encodes CASSLVAGAYNEQFF.

V and J are TRBV6-5 and TRBJ2-1; 9 bases are a match to TRBD1. Germline V CDR1 and CDR2: MNHEY, SVGAGI. V lost 6 bases, J lost 7 bases, and 10 bases stayed unmatched. The CDR3 consists of 15 residues. The DNA of the CDR3 is TGTGCCAGCAGAAACCGGGACAGGGCCACGAATGAGCAGTTCTTC. Its translation: CASRNRDRATNEQFF.

The chain recombines TRBV2 with TRBJ2-3; no clear D gene. CDR1 SNHLY and CDR2 FYNNEI come from the germline V gene. V lost 2 bases to trimming and J lost 12 bases, with 9 bases between them. The CDR3 is 11 residues long. The CDR3 DNA follows: TGTGCCAGCAGTGAACCTCTAGAACAGTATTTT. Residues: CASSEPLEQYF.

This chain joins TRBV27 and TRBJ2-7; D gene unclear. V dropped 3 bases and J dropped 2 bases, with 17 bases sitting between them. There are 16 residues in the CDR3. Germline V CDR1 and CDR2: MNHEY, SMNVEV (reference sequence). CDR3 nucleotide sequence: TGTGCCAGCAGTTTTAGCATACATACTGACCCCTACGAGCAGTACTTC. Amino acid sequence: CASSFSIHTDPYEQYF.

This clone has a single count. The rearrangement links TRBV29-1 to TRBJ2-7; D may be TRBD2 (5 bases). With 4 bases removed from V and 3 bases from J, the gap between germline ends came to 10 bases. Germline lookup yields CDR1 SQVTM and CDR2 ANQGSEA. This CDR3 is built from 12 residues. The CDR3 DNA follows: TGCAGCGTTGCTGCTAGCCTCTACGAGCAGTACTTC. Translation: CSVAASLYEQYF.

The chain carries TRBV7-9 and TRBJ1-1, with D possibly TRBD1 on 6 matching bases. CDR1 is SEHNR, CDR2 FQNEAQ, per germline (reference sequence). The CDR3 runs to 14 residues. The V end lost 4 bases, the J end lost 4 bases, and 13 bases lay between the germline ends. The CDR3 DNA reads as TGTGCCAGCAGCTCAATGGGGGCGCGCACTGAAGCTTTCTTT. Its protein product is CASSSMGARTEAFF.

The J gene is TRBJ2-5, the V gene TRBV5-4; 9 bases map to TRBD2. There are 14 residues in the CDR3. Per germline, CDR1 SGHNT and CDR2 YYREEE (reference sequence). Losses at the gene ends were 5 bases for V and 5 bases for J; bases not matched to a gene: 7. The CDR3 reads CASRPGLATETQYF. CDR3 sequence (DNA): TGTGCCAGCAGACCGGGACTAGCCACGGAGACCCAGTACTTC.